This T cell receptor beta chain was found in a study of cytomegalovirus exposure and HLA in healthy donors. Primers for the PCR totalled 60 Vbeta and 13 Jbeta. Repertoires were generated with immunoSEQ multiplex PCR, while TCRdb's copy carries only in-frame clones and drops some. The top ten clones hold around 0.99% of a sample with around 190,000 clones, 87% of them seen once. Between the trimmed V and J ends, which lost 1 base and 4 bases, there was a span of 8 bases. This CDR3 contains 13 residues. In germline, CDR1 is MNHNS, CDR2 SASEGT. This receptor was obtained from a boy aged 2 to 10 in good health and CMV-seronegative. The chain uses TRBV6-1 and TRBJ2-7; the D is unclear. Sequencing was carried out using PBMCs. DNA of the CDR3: TGTGCCAGCAGTGAAGGTTTCGGGTACGAGCAGTACTTC. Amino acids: CASSEGFGYEQYF.